The clone carrying this TCR beta chain appeared a few times. Its antigen remains unidentified. PCR was performed a second time for about 6 to 12 cycles using a sample-barcoded 5' primer and a J-beta primer mix. One entry per CDR3 protein, called by TCRdb with MiXCR from the 5' RACE reads. The sample has over 1,300,000 distinct CDR3 sequences, 45% to 70% seen once. The CDR3 loop spans 11 amino acids. The germline CDR1 and CDR2 sequences are SGHDN and FVKESK. V shed 1 base and J shed 6 bases, with 4 bases lying between them. The sample is drawn from a study of blood T cells in healthy people across ages. Study findings and constraints: Comparison with aged donors showed that long-lived donors had more naive CD4+ cells and higher diversity.

The sample taken for sequencing was blood. The sequence derives from a man aged 18 to 30 in good health. The rearrangement joins TRBV14 to TRBJ2-7; D ambiguous. CDR3: CASSQVSEQYF. Here the CDR3 DNA reads TGTGCCAGCAGCCAAGTATCCGAGCAGTACTTC.